A selection of T cell receptor beta chains follows, all from one sample in a study of blood T cell repertoires in COVID-19. Repertoires were generated with immunoSEQ multiplex PCR, while TCRdb's copy carries only in-frame clones and drops some. This sample has about 130,000 clones, with 80% to 85% found just once. What was sequenced was PBMCs or T cells enriched from blood (not recorded which). These receptors were taken from a man younger than 45 who had recovered from COVID-19. Both conserved end residues are part of each CDR3. Each record gives: clone size, J gene, V gene, D gene, CDR3 DNA, CDR3 protein. The D gene is left open where the match is weak. Size tells how often a clone was seen (once, few, many) or the class of an expanded clone, and some rows leave it out.

>NA|TRBJ2-6|TRBV28|TRBD1
TGTGCCAGCAGTCCGCCGGGGACAGCTGGGGCCAACGTCCTGACTTTC
CASSPPGTAGANVLTF
>NA|TRBJ1-5|TRBV7-9|NA
TGTGCCAGCAGCGGAGGCCTGAATCAGCCCCAGCATTTT
CASSGGLNQPQHF
>NA|TRBJ1-1|TRBV5-5|NA
TGTGCCAGCAGCTTGGGAGTACAGTCGAACACTGAAGCTTTCTTT
CASSLGVQSNTEAFF
>few|TRBJ2-1|TRBV6-1|TRBD2
TGTGCCAGCAGTGAACCAGCGGGAGTCATTTACAATGAGCAGTTCTTC
CASSEPAGVIYNEQFF
>few|TRBJ1-2|TRBV19|NA
TGTGCCAGTAGTATAAGGGCCGGGGTTAACTATGGCTACACCTTC
CASSIRAGVNYGYTF
>NA|TRBJ2-7|TRBV4-2|NA
TGTGCCAGCAGCCAAGTCGTTAGCGAGCAGTACTTC
CASSQVVSEQYF
>NA|TRBJ2-1|TRBV14|NA
TGTGCCAGCAGCCTGGACTGGACAGCGAATCCCTACAATGAGCAGTTCTTC
CASSLDWTANPYNEQFF
>NA|TRBJ2-1|TRBV27|NA
TGTGCCAGCAGTCCCGATAGTAGCAATGAGCAGTTCTTC
CASSPDSSNEQFF
>NA|TRBJ1-2|TRBV2|NA
TGTGCCAGCAGTGAAGCGCTCGTACAGTTCCGTAACTATGGCTACACCTTC
CASSEALVQFRNYGYTF
>NA|TRBJ2-3|TRBV12-5|TRBD2
TGTGCTAGTAATTTAGCGGGATTGGATACGCAGTATTTT
CASNLAGLDTQYF
>NA|TRBJ1-2|TRBV29-1|NA
TGCAGCGTTGAAGATCTAGGCTACACCTTC
CSVEDLGYTF
>NA|TRBJ2-5|TRBV10-2|TRBD2
TGCGCCAGCAGGGGAGCGGGAGTGGAGACCCAGTACTTC
CASRGAGVETQYF
>NA|TRBJ2-6|TRBV11-2|TRBD2
TGTGCCAGCAGCTTAGGGGCGGGAGGGAACTCTGGGGCCAACGTCCTGACTTTC
CASSLGAGGNSGANVLTF
>NA|TRBJ2-5|TRBV10-1|NA
TGCGCCAGCAGTTCCGCTGCCGGGGGGACCCAGTACTTC
CASSSAAGGTQYF
>NA|TRBJ1-4|TRBV7-9|TRBD1
TGTGCCAGCAGCTTCTCGACAGGGGGCGATGAAAAACTGTTTTTT
CASSFSTGGDEKLFF
>NA|TRBJ2-1|TRBV30|TRBD2
TGTGCCTGGAGTGGGACTAGCGGGATCTCCTACAATGAGCAGTTCTTC
CAWSGTSGISYNEQFF
>NA|TRBJ1-6|TRBV4-1|NA
TGCGCCAGCAGCCAAGAGGTGGATTTCAGGGATAATTCACCCCTCCACTTT
CASSQEVDFRDNSPLHF
>NA|TRBJ2-7|TRBV27|NA
TGTGCCAGCAGTTTAAAGGACAGTGATTACGAGCAGTACTTC
CASSLKDSDYEQYF
>NA|TRBJ2-3|TRBV5-1|TRBD1
TGCGCCAGCAGCGACCCCGGGACAGGATCTAGCACAGATACGCAGTATTTT
CASSDPGTGSSTDTQYF
>NA|TRBJ1-1|TRBV12-3/TRBV12-4|NA
TGTGCCAGCAGTTTAAGATCAGGCGCTGAAGCTTTCTTT
CASSLRSGAEAFF
>few|TRBJ1-5|TRBV28|NA
TGTGCCAGCAGTTCTCCGGGCAGGGATCAGCCCCAGCATTTT
CASSSPGRDQPQHF
>NA|TRBJ2-2|TRBV7-9|NA
TGTGCCAGCCCCCGTGCAGGGTCAGGCGGGGAGCTGTTTTTT
CASPRAGSGGELFF
>NA|TRBJ1-5|TRBV19|TRBD1
TGTGCCAGTAGTAAGGAGGGGGCTCAGCCCCAGCATTTT
CASSKEGAQPQHF
>NA|TRBJ2-1|TRBV2|NA
TGTGCCAGCAGTGTAAAGGGGAATGAGCAGTTCTTC
CASSVKGNEQFF
>NA|TRBJ2-6|TRBV7-2|NA
TGTGCCAGCAGCTTAGACGGGACTGGGGCCAACGTCCTGACTTTC
CASSLDGTGANVLTF
>NA|TRBJ2-1|TRBV3-1/TRBV3-2|TRBD2
TGTGCCAGCAGCTCCGGGACTAGCGGGAGAACCAATGAGCAGTTCTTC
CASSSGTSGRTNEQFF
>NA|TRBJ1-3|TRBV6-5|NA
TGTGCCAGCAACAGGGAGAGGGCTGGAAACACCATATATTTT
CASNRERAGNTIYF
>NA|TRBJ1-4|TRBV25-1|NA
TGTGCCAGCAACGGGGGGAGGGGAACTAATGAAAAACTGTTTTTT
CASNGGRGTNEKLFF
>NA|TRBJ2-1|TRBV19|TRBD2
TGTGCCAGTAGTACCAGCCGCGGACTAGCGGGAGGGGGCAATGAGCAGTTCTTC
CASSTSRGLAGGGNEQFF
>NA|TRBJ2-3|TRBV7-6|TRBD2
TGTGCCAGCAGCTTAGAAGCGGGGGGGGAAGATACGCAGTATTTT
CASSLEAGGEDTQYF
>once|TRBJ1-1|TRBV3-1/TRBV3-2|TRBD1
TGTGCCAGCAGCCACAGACAGGGACTGAACACTGAAGCTTTCTTT
CASSHRQGLNTEAFF
>NA|TRBJ2-5|TRBV6-5|TRBD1
TGTGCCAGCAGTTGGGACAGGACCCAAGAGACCCAGTACTTC
CASSWDRTQETQYF
>NA|TRBJ2-1|TRBV6-1|TRBD2
TGTGCCAGCAGTGAAGACCCTAGCGGGGGGGCAGGCAATGAGCAGTTCTTC
CASSEDPSGGAGNEQFF
>NA|TRBJ1-3|TRBV5-1|NA
TGCGCCAGCAGCGAGACATCCCACTCTGGAAACACCATATATTTT
CASSETSHSGNTIYF
>NA|TRBJ1-1|TRBV30|TRBD1
TGTGCCTGGAGGGGGACAGAGTACACTGAAGCTTTCTTT
CAWRGTEYTEAFF
>NA|TRBJ2-1|TRBV7-3|NA
TGTGCCAGCAGCTTAACAATCGGGGGGCCCCCCTACAATGAGCAGTTCTTC
CASSLTIGGPPYNEQFF
>few|TRBJ1-2|TRBV3-1/TRBV3-2|TRBD1
TGTGCCAGCAGCCTAAACGACGTATCAGGGGGCCCCAACTATGGCTACACCTTC
CASSLNDVSGGPNYGYTF
>NA|TRBJ1-6|TRBV6-5|NA
TGTGCCAGCTTCCGGGATCACTCCTATAATTCACCCCTCCACTTT
CASFRDHSYNSPLHF
>NA|TRBJ1-6|TRBV21-1|NA
TGTGCCAGCAGCAAGTGGGACAGGAAACTCCTGGGGGCCCTCCACTTT
CASSKWDRKLLGALHF
>NA|TRBJ1-5|TRBV6-1|NA
TGTGCCAGCAGTGAAGCGCTTCGGGGTAATCAGCCCCAGCATTTT
CASSEALRGNQPQHF
>NA|TRBJ1-5|TRBV24-1|TRBD1
TGTGCCACCAGTGATTCCGGGACAGGGGCGGGCAATCAGCCCCAGCATTTT
CATSDSGTGAGNQPQHF
>NA|TRBJ1-1|TRBV12-3/TRBV12-4|NA
TGTGCCAGCAGTGCCGAGGCTGAAGCTTTCTTT
CASSAEAEAFF
>once|TRBJ1-5|TRBV6-2/TRBV6-3|TRBD1
TGTGCCAGCAGTTACTCAACAGGGGTAAGCAATCAGCCCCAGCATTTT
CASSYSTGVSNQPQHF